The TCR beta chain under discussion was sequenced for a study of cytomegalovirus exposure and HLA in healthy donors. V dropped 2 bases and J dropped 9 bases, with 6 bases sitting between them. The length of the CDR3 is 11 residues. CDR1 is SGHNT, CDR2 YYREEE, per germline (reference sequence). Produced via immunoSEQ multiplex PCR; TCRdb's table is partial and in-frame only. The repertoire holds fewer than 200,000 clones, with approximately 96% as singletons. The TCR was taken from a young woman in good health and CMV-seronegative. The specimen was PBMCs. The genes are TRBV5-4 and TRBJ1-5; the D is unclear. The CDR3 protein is CASSFSLPQHF. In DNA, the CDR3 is TGTGCCAGCAGCTTCAGTCTGCCCCAGCATTTT.